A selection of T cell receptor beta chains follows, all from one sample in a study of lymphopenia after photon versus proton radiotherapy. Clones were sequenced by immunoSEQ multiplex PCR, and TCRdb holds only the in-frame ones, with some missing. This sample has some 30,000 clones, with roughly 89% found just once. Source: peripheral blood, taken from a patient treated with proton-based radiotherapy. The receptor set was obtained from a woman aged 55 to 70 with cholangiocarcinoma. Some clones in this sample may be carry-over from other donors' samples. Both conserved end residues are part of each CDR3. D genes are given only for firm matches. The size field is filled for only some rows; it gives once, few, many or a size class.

DNA: TGTGCCATCAGTCCCCTCGGGGCTGCCCAAGAGACCCAGTACTTC; CDR3: CAISPLGAAQETQYF; D: NA; V: TRBV10-3; size: NA; J: TRBJ2-5; length: 15
DNA: TGTGCCACGTCCATCGGGGAAAACAATGAGCAGTTCTTC; CDR3: CATSIGENNEQFF; D: NA; V: TRBV10-3; size: NA; J: TRBJ2-1; length: 13
DNA: TGTGCCAGCTCGATCCAGTCGGTGGGAAACACCATATATTTT; CDR3: CASSIQSVGNTIYF; D: NA; V: TRBV7-2; size: NA; J: TRBJ1-3; length: 14
DNA: TGCAGTGCTAGATTCCGGGACCAAGCTTTCTTT; CDR3: CSARFRDQAFF; D: NA; V: TRBV20-1; size: few; J: TRBJ1-1; length: 11
DNA: TGTGCCAGCGGCCCCCAGGGGGGGGCGCGTGGGACCCAGTACTTC; CDR3: CASGPQGGARGTQYF; D: NA; V: TRBV28; size: NA; J: TRBJ2-5; length: 15
DNA: TGCGCCAGCACCCAAGATAGCAGTAACTATGGCTACACCTTC; CDR3: CASTQDSSNYGYTF; D: NA; V: TRBV5-1; size: NA; J: TRBJ1-2; length: 14
DNA: TGTGCCAGCTCACCGGGGACAGGGGGCGAAGAGACCCAGTACTTC; CDR3: CASSPGTGGEETQYF; D: TRBD1; V: TRBV18; size: NA; J: TRBJ2-5; length: 15
DNA: TGTGCCAGCAGCTTAGGTGCGAACACCGGGGAGCTGTTTTTT; CDR3: CASSLGANTGELFF; D: NA; V: TRBV7-9; size: once; J: TRBJ2-2; length: 14
DNA: TGTGCCAGCTCACCCCAGGGAAGGGTCACTAATGAAAAACTGTTTTTT; CDR3: CASSPQGRVTNEKLFF; D: NA; V: TRBV18; size: NA; J: TRBJ1-4; length: 16
DNA: TGTGCCATCTCCTGGCGCGAGACCACAGATACGCAGTATTTT; CDR3: CAISWRETTDTQYF; D: NA; V: TRBV10-3; size: NA; J: TRBJ2-3; length: 14
DNA: TGTGCCAGCAGCTTGGAACTAGCCTCAGATACGCAGTATTTT; CDR3: CASSLELASDTQYF; D: NA; V: TRBV5-4; size: NA; J: TRBJ2-3; length: 14
DNA: TGTGCCAGCAGTGGAGATTGGGGGTCAGTACAGCCCCAGCATTTT; CDR3: CASSGDWGSVQPQHF; D: NA; V: TRBV7-9; size: once; J: TRBJ1-5; length: 15
DNA: TGTGCCAGCAGCGTAACGGGATTCGAAGAGACCCAGTACTTC; CDR3: CASSVTGFEETQYF; D: NA; V: TRBV9; size: NA; J: TRBJ2-5; length: 14
DNA: TGCGCCAGCAGCTTGCTGGCGCACTACGAGCAGTACTTC; CDR3: CASSLLAHYEQYF; D: NA; V: TRBV5-1; size: NA; J: TRBJ2-7; length: 13
DNA: TGTGCCAGCAGCAGGACAGAGAACACTGAAGCTTTCTTT; CDR3: CASSRTENTEAFF; D: NA; V: TRBV7-8; size: NA; J: TRBJ1-1; length: 13
DNA: TGTGCCAGCAGCCCAAGGGGCACTGAAGCTTTCTTT; CDR3: CASSPRGTEAFF; D: NA; V: TRBV5-6; size: NA; J: TRBJ1-1; length: 12
DNA: TGTGCCAGCAGCTTAAACTCCCTGTTTCGCTCCTATAATTCACCCCTCCACTTT; CDR3: CASSLNSLFRSYNSPLHF; D: NA; V: TRBV7-8; size: NA; J: TRBJ1-6; length: 18
DNA: TGCGCCAGCAGTGCAGCCGGGACAGGAAAAAACATTCAGTACTTC; CDR3: CASSAAGTGKNIQYF; D: TRBD1; V: TRBV10-1; size: NA; J: TRBJ2-4; length: 15
DNA: TGCGCCAGCAGCCGAGGAGGGAATGGCAATCAGCCCCAGCATTTT; CDR3: CASSRGGNGNQPQHF; D: NA; V: TRBV4-1; size: few; J: TRBJ1-5; length: 15
DNA: TGTGCCAGCAGCTCTGTCACCGGGACAGGGGGCTCCACAGATACGCAGTATTTT; CDR3: CASSSVTGTGGSTDTQYF; D: TRBD1; V: TRBV5-6; size: few; J: TRBJ2-3; length: 18
DNA: TGTGCCAGCACAAGTCGAGTTGCTGAGCAGTTCTTC; CDR3: CASTSRVAEQFF; D: NA; V: TRBV6-1; size: NA; J: TRBJ2-1; length: 12
DNA: TGTGCCTGGAAATATGGAGGGAATCAGCCCCAGCATTTT; CDR3: CAWKYGGNQPQHF; D: NA; V: TRBV30; size: NA; J: TRBJ1-5; length: 13